These 3 T cell receptor beta chains came from one sample sequenced in a study of cytomegalovirus exposure and HLA in healthy donors. With 60 Vbeta and 13 Jbeta primers, the PCR was carried out. Measured with immunoSEQ multiplex PCR; TCRdb has only the in-frame clones, and not every one. The sample carries more than 130,000 clones, around 76% recorded once. Sequencing used PBMCs. These receptors were taken from a man younger than 35 in good health and CMV-seronegative.

This clone was seen a few times. The CDR3 coding sequence is TGTGCCAGCGGCGGACAGTCCAATCAGCCCCAGCATTTT. Translation gives CASGGQSNQPQHF. The chain has TRBV21-1 and TRBJ1-5; TRBD1 is the table's D call, not checked against the DNA. TRBV21-1 is annotated as a pseudogene. This CDR3 spans 13 amino acids.

The chain uses TRBV28 and TRBJ1-5; D might be TRBD1 (5 bases). In germline, CDR1 is MDHEN, CDR2 SYDVKM. CDR3 size: 13 residues. V gave up 7 bases and J gave up 2 bases, with 9 bases separating them. CDR3 sequence (DNA): TGTGCCAGCAAAAAAGGGGGCAATCAGCCCCAGCATTTT. Its translation: CASKKGGNQPQHF.

The V and J genes are TRBV6-1 and TRBJ2-2, with 7 bases aligning to TRBD1. This CDR3 contains 15 residues. The germline CDR1 and CDR2 sequences are MNHNS and SASEGT. With 2 bases clipped from V and 8 bases from J, the junction kept 8 bases outside the gene matches. DNA of the CDR3: TGTGCCAGCAGTGAACGTGGAAGGGGGCGAGGGGAGCTGTTTTTT. Translation: CASSERGRGRGELFF.